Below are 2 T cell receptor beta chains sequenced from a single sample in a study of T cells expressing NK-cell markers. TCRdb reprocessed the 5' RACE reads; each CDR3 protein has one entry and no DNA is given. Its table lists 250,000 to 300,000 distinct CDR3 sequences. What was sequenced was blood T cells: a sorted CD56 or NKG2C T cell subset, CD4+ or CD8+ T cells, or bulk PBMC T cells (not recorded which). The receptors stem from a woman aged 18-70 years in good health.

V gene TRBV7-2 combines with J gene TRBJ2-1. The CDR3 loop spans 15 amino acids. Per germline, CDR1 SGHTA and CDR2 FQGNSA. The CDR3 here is CASSLGGGPYNEQFF.

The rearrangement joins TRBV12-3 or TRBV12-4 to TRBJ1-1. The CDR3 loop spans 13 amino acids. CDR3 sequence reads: CASSFTENTEAFF.